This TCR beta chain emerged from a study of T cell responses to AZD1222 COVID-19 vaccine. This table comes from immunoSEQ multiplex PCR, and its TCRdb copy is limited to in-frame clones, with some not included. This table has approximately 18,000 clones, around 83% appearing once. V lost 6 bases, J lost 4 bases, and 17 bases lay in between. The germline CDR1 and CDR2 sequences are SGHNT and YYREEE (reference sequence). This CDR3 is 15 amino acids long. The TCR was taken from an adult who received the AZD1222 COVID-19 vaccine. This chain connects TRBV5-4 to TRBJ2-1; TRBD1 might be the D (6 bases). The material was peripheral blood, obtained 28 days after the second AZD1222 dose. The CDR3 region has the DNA TGTGCCAGCACCCTGAGTGGGGGCGCTTACAATGAGCAGTTCTTC. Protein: CASTLSGGAYNEQFF.